This T cell receptor beta chain appears in the sequencing data of a study of blood T cell repertoires in COVID-19. Study as a whole: PBMCs, B-cell-depleted T cells, or T cells were the source of the cDNA or gDNA that made up the material.

The CDR3 extends over 15 amino acids. The V end lost 5 bases, the J end lost 4 bases, and 12 bases lay between the germline ends. Germline-derived CDR1 and CDR2 are MDHEN and SYDVKM. Methods used by the authors: Quantification of nucleated cells was approximated via reference gene primer amplification. Sequencing was performed with immunoSEQ multiplex PCR; in TCRdb, only in-frame clones are kept and a portion is missing. The V and J calls and clone size were taken over from that table, and D and trimming were inferred from the DNA. The table lists approximately 270,000 clones, 89% of them singletons. This clone was detected only a few times. Enrolled through a virtual design, the participants were between roughly 18 and 95 years of age and came from some 26 US areas.

This TCR was recovered from a woman aged 60 to 75 who had recovered from COVID-19. V and J are TRBV28 and TRBJ2-6; tentative D call: TRBD2 (5 bases). Sequenced sample: PBMCs or T cells enriched from blood (not recorded which). CDR3 sequence: CASSTRVKGANVLTF. CDR3 nucleotides: TGTGCCAGCAGTACGCGGGTTAAAGGGGCCAACGTCCTGACTTTC.